There are a few counts of the clone carrying this T cell receptor beta chain. The data are from a study of tumour-infiltrating T cells in Burkitt lymphoma. Whole-study context: Productive clonality predicted overall and progression-free survival.

Sequencing was performed with immunoSEQ multiplex PCR; in TCRdb, only in-frame clones are kept and a portion is missing. This table has under 15,000 clones, approximately 30% appearing once. CDR1 GTSNPN and CDR2 SVGIG come from the germline V gene (reference sequence). J gave up 0 bases and V 2 bases, and 6 bases lay outside the gene matches. The CDR3 has 15 amino acids. The TCR originated in a human donor with diffuse large B-cell lymphoma. V usage is TRBV30 and J usage is TRBJ1-1; 7 bases are a match to TRBD1. The sequenced sample was tumor tissue. In nucleotides, the CDR3 is TGTGCCTGGAGTATCAGGGGGATCATGAACACTGAAGCTTTCTTT. Translated, it gives CAWSIRGIMNTEAFF.